The clone carrying this T cell receptor (beta chain) occurred a few times. Its antigen is not identified. This sample is part of a study of T cell repertoires in cytomegalovirus infection. On the study more broadly: It was recently identified HLA-C-restricted and well-studied HLA-B-restricted CMV epitopes that the study used. Findings of the study overall: HLA-C-restricted, CMV-specific TCR beta clonotypes were dominant ex vivo.

MiXCR, run by TCRdb on the reads, gives a single entry per CDR3 protein. The table shows 300,000 to 400,000 distinct CDR3 sequences, with 25% occurring only once. Germline loops: CDR1 MGHDK, CDR2 SYGVNS. The CDR3 loop spans 17 amino acids. Unmatched junction bases numbered 4, after V lost 4 bases and J lost 1 base. The sample in question was cultured PBMCs, obtained from culture after CMV antigen stimulation. This sequence joins TRBV25-1 and TRBJ2-6, with TRBD1 identical over 10 bases. The source is a human donor in good health (CMV status not recorded). Some clones in this sample may be carry-over from other donors' samples. The CDR3 DNA follows: TGTGCCAGCAGTGGGGGACAGGGGCGGTCTGGGGCCAACGTCCTGACTTTC. Protein: CASSGGQGRSGANVLTF.